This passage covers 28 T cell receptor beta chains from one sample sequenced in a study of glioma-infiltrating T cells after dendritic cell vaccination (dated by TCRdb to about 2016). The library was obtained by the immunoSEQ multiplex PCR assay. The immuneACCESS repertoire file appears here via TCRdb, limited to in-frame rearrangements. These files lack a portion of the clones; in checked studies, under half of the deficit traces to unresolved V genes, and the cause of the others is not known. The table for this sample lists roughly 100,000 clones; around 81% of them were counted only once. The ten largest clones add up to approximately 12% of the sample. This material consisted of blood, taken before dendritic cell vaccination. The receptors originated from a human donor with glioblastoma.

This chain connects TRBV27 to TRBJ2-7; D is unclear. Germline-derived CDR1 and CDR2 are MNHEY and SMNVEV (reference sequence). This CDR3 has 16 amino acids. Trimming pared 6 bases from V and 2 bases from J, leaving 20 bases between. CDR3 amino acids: CASRGRSPRRPYEQYF. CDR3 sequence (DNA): TGTGCCAGCAGGGGCCGGTCTCCACGACGCCCCTACGAGCAGTACTTC.

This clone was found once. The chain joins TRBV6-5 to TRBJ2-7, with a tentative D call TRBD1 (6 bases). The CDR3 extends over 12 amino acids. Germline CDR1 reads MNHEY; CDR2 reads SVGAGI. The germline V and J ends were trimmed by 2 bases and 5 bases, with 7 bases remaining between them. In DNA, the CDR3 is TGTGCCAGCAGTTACAGGGGGAACGAGCAGTACTTC. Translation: CASSYRGNEQYF.

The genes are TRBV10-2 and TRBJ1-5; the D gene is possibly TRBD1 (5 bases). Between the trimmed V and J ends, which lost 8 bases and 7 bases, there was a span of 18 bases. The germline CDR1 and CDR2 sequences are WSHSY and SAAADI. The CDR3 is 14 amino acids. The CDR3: CASSGALFYQPQHF. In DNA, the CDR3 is TGCGCCAGCTCTGGGGCCCTCTTCTACCAGCCCCAGCATTTT.

The CDR3 DNA follows: TGCGCCAGCCGTGTCAGGGAACCCTCGGAGACCCAGTACTTC. It specifies CASRVREPSETQYF. The chain combines TRBV5-1 with TRBJ2-5, with a tentative D call TRBD1 (5 bases). Trimming left V 7 bases short and J 5 bases short, with 18 bases between. In germline, CDR1 is SGHRS, CDR2 YFSETQ. CDR3 length: 14 amino acids.

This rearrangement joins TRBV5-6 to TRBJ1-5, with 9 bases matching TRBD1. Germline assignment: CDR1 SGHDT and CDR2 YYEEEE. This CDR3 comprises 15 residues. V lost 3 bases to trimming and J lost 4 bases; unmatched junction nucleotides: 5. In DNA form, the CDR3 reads TGTGCCAGCAGCTGGCGGGACAGGGAGAATCAGCCCCAGCATTTT. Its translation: CASSWRDRENQPQHF.

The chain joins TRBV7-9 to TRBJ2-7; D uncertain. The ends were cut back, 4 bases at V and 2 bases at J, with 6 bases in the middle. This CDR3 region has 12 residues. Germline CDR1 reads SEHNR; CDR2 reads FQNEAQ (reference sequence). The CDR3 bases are TGTGCCAGCAGCTCGGCGGCCTACGAGCAGTACTTC. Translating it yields CASSSAAYEQYF. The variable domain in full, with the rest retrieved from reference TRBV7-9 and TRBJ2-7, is DTGVSQNPRHKITKRGQNVTFRCDPISEHNRLYWYRQTLGQGPEFLTYFQNEAQLEKSRLLSDRFSAERPKGSFSTLEIQRTEQGDSAMYLCASSSAAYEQYFGPGTRLTVT.

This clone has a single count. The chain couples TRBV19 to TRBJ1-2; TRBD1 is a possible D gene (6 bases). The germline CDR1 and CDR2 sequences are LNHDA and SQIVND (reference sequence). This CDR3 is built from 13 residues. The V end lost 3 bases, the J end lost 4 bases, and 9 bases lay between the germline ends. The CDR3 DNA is TGTGCCAGTAGTATCGGGGGGCGCTATGGCTACACCTTC. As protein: CASSIGGRYGYTF.

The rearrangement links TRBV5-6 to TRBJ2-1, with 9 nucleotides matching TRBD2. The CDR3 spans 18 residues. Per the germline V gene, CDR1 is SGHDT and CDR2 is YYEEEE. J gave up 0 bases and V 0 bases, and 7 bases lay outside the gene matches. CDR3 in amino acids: CASSLGAGGSGSYNEQFF. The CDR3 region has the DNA TGTGCCAGCAGCTTGGGAGCGGGGGGAAGCGGCTCCTACAATGAGCAGTTCTTC.

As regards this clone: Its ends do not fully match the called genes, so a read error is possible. The CDR3 reads CASSPGLAGAPDTQYF. The CDR3 bases are TGTGCTAGCAGCCCCGGACTAGCGGGGGCTCCAGATACGCAGTATTTT. The rearrangement joins TRBV7-7 to TRBJ2-3, with TRBD2 identical over 13 bases. Germline V lookup: CDR1 SSHAT, CDR2 FNYEAQ (reference sequence). The CDR3 sequence is 16 residues long.

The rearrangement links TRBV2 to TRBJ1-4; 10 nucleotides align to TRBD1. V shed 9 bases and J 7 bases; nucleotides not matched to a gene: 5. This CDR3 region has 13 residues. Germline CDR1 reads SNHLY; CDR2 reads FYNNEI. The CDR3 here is CARAGDRGEKLFF. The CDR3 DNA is TGTGCCAGAGCAGGGGACAGGGGTGAAAAACTGTTTTTT.

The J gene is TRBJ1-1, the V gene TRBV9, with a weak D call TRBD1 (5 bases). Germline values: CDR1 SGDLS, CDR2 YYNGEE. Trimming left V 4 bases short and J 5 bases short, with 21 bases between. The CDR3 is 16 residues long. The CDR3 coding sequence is TGTGCCAGCAGCCTCCAAAGGCCAGGGATCGGAACTGAAGCTTTCTTT. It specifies CASSLQRPGIGTEAFF. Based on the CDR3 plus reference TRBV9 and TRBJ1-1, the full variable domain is DSGVTQTPKHLITATGQRVTLRCSPRSGDLSVYWYQQSLDQGLQFLIQYYNGEERAKGNILERFSAQQFPDLHSELNLSSLELGDSALYFCASSLQRPGIGTEAFFGQGTRLTVV.

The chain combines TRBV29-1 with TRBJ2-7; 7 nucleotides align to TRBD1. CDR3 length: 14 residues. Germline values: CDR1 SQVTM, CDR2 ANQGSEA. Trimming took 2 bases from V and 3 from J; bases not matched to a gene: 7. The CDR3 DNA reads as TGCAGCGTTGAAATAAGGGGGCAGAACTACGAGCAGTACTTC. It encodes CSVEIRGQNYEQYF.

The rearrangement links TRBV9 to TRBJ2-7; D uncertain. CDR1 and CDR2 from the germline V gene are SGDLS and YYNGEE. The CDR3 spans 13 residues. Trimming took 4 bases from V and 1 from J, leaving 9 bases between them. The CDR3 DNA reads TGTGCCAGCAGCCCCCCCGGGTCCTACGAGCAGTACTTC. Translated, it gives CASSPPGSYEQYF.

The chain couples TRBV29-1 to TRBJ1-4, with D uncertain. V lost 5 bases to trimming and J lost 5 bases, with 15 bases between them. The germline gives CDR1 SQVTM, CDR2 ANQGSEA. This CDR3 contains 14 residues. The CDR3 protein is CSVYRVGENEKLFF. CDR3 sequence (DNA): TGCAGCGTTTACCGCGTGGGAGAAAATGAAAAACTGTTTTTT.

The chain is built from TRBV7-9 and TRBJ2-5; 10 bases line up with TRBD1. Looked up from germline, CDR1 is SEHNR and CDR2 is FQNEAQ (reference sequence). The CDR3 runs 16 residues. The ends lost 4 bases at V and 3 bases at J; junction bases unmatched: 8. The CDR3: CASSSPDRGKKETQYF. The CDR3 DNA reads TGTGCCAGCAGCTCGCCGGACAGGGGGAAGAAAGAGACCCAGTACTTC.

For the CDR3, the DNA is TGTGCCAGTAGTTCTCCGTCCGCGGGGGCCAACGTCCTGACTTTC. It encodes CASSSPSAGANVLTF. J is TRBJ2-6 and V is TRBV19; no clear D. The CDR3 has 15 residues. The ends were cut back, 5 bases at V and 4 bases at J, with 12 bases in the middle. Germline V gene sequence: CDR1 LNHDA, CDR2 SQIVND (reference sequence).

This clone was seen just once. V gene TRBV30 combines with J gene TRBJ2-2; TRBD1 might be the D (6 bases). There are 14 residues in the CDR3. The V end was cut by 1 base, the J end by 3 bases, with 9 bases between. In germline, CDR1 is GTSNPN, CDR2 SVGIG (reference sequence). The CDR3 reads CAWSAPGDTGELFF. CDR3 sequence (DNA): TGTGCCTGGAGTGCCCCAGGGGACACCGGGGAGCTGTTTTTT.

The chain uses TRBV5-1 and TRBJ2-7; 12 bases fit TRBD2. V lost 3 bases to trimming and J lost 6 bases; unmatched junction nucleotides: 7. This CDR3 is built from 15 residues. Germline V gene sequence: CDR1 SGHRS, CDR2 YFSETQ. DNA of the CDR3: TGCGCCAGCAGCTGGGCTAGCGGGGGGGCTGGCGAGCAGTACTTC. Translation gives CASSWASGGAGEQYF.

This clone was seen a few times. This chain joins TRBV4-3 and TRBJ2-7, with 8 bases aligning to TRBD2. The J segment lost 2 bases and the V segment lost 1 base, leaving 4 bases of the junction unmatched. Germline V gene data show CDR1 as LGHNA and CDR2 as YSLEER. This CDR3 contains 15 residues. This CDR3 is CASSQAGGPPYEQYF. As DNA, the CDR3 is TGCGCCAGCAGCCAAGCGGGAGGGCCCCCCTACGAGCAGTACTTC.

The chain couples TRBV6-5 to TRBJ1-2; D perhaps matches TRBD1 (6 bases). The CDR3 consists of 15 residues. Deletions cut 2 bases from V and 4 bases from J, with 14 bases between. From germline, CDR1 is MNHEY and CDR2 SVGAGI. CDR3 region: CASSYVGQGIYGYTF. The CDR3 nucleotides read TGTGCCAGCAGTTACGTCGGGCAGGGGATCTATGGCTACACCTTC.

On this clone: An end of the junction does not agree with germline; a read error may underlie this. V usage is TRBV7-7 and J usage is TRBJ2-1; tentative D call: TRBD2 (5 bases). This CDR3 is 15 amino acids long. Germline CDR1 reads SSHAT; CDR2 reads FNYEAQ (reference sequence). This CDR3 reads CASSPEESGHNEQFF. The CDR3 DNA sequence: TGTGCTAGCAGCCCCGAGGAAAGCGGACACAATGAGCAGTTCTTC.

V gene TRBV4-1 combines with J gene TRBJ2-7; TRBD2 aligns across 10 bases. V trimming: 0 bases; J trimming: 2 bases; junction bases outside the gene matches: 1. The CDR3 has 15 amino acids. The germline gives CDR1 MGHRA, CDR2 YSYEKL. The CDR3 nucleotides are TGCGCCAGCAGCCAAGATAGCGGGGGGCCCTACGAGCAGTACTTC. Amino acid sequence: CASSQDSGGPYEQYF.

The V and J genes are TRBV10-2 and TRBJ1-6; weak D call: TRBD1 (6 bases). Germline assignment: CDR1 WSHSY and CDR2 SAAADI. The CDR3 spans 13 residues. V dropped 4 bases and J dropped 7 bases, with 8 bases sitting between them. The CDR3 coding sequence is TGCGCCAGCAGTGGACAGGTGAATTCACCCCTCCACTTT. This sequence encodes CASSGQVNSPLHF.

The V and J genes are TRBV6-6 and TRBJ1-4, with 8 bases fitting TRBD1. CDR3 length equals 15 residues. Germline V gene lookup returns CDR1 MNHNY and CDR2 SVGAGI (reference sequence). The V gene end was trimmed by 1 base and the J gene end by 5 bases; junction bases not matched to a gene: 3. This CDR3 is CASSYLDRVNEKLFF. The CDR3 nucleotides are TGTGCCAGCAGTTACTTGGACAGGGTAAATGAAAAACTGTTTTTT.

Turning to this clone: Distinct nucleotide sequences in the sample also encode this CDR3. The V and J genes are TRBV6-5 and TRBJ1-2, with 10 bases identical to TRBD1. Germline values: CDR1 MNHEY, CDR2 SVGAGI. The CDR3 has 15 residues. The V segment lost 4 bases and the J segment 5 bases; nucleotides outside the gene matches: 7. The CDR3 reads CASSSLDRGAYGYTF. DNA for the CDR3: TGTGCCAGCAGTTCCTTGGACAGGGGGGCGTATGGCTACACCTTC.

The CDR3 sequence: CASSPSRTGISYEQYF. Written as DNA, the CDR3 is TGTGCCAGCAGTCCCTCCAGGACAGGCATTTCCTACGAGCAGTACTTC. V usage is TRBV2 and J usage is TRBJ2-7; 7 bases are a match to TRBD1. The CDR3 contains 16 residues. V lost 5 bases, J lost 1 base, and 11 bases stayed unmatched. Germline V gives CDR1 SNHLY, CDR2 FYNNEI.

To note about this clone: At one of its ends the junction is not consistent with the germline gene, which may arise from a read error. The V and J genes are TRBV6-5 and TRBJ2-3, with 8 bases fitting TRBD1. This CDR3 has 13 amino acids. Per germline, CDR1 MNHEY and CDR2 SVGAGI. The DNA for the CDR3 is TGTGCCTGCAGGGGGCGAGGCACAGATACGCAGTATTTT. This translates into CACRGRGTDTQYF.

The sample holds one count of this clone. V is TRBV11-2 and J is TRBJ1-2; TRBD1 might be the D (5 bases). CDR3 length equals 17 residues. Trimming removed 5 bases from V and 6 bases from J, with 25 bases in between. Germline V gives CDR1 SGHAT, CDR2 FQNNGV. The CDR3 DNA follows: TGTGCCAGCAGCCCCGACCGTTATGGCAGGGCCCAAGATGGCTACACCTTC. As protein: CASSPDRYGRAQDGYTF.